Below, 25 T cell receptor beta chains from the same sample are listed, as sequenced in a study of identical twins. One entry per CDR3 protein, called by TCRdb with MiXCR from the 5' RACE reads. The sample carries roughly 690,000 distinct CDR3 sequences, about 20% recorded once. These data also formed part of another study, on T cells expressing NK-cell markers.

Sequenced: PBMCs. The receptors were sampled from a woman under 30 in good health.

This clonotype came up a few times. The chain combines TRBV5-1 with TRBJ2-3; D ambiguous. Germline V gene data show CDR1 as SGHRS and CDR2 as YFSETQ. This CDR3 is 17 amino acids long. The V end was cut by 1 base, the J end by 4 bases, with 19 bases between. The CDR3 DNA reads TGCGCCAGCAGCTTGACGGTGAATGGCAGGATGGCAGATACGCAGTATTTT. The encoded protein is CASSLTVNGRMADTQYF.

The CDR3 sequence: CASMGHSYNEQFF. The CDR3 DNA is TGTGCCAGCATGGGTCACTCCTACAATGAGCAGTTCTTC. The chain combines TRBV2 with TRBJ2-1; D gene unclear. Germline V lookup: CDR1 SNHLY, CDR2 FYNNEI. The V gene lost 7 bases and the J gene lost 0 bases, with 7 bases spanning the gap. The CDR3 covers 13 residues.

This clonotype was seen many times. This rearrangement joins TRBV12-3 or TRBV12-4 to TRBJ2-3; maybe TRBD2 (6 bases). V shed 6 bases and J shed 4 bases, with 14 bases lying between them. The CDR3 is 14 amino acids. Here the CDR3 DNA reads TGTGCCAGCAGGGCAGAACTAGCAGCAGATACGCAGTATTTT. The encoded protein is CASRAELAADTQYF.

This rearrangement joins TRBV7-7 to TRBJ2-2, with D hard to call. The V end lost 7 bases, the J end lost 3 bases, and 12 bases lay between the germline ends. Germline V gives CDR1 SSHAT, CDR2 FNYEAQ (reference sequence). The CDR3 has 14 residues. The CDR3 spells CASTPAAHTGELFF. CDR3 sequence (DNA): TGTGCCAGCACCCCGGCGGCACACACCGGGGAGCTGTTTTTT.

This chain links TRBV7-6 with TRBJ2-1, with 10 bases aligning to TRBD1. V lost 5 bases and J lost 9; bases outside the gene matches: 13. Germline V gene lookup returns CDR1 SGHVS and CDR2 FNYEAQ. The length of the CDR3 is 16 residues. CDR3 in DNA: TGTGCCAGCAGCCAGGGGACAGGGGCTGTGGGTGGTGAGCAGTTCTTC. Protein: CASSQGTGAVGGEQFF.

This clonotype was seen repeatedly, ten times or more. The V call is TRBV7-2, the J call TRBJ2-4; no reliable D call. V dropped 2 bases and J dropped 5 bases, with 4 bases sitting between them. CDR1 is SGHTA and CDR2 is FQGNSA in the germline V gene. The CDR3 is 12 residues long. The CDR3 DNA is TGTGCCAGCAGCTTAATTGAAAACATTCAGTACTTC. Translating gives CASSLIENIQYF.

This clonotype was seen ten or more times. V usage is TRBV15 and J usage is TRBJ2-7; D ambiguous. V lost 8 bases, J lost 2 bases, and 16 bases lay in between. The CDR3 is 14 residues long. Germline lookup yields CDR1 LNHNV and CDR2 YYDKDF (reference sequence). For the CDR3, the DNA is TGTGCCACCGCTCCAGTTGCAGAGGCCTACGAGCAGTACTTC. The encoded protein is CATAPVAEAYEQYF.

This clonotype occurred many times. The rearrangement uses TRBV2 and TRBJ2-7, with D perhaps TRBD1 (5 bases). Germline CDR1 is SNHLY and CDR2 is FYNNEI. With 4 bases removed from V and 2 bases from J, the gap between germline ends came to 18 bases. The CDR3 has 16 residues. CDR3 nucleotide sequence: TGTGCCAGCAGTGGACGTCGTGACAGTGAAACCTACGAGCAGTACTTC. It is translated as CASSGRRDSETYEQYF.

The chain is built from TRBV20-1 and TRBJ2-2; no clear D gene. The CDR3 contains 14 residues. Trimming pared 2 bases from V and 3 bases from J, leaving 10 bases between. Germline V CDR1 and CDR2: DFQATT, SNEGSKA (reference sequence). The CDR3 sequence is CSARSLAYTGELFF. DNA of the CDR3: TGCAGTGCTAGAAGTCTTGCTTACACCGGGGAGCTGTTTTTT.

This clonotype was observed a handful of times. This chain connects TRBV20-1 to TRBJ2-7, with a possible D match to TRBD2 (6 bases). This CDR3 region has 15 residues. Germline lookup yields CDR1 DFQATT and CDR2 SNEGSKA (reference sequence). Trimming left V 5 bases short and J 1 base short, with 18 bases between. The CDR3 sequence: CSACPFTGVSYEQYF. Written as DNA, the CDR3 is TGCAGTGCTTGCCCTTTTACGGGGGTTTCCTACGAGCAGTACTTC.

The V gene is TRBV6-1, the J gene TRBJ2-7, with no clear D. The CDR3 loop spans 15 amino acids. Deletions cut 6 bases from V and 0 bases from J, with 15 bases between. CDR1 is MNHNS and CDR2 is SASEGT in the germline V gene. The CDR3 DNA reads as TGTGCCAGCAGCCATGCGATGGGCTCCTCCTACGAGCAGTACTTC. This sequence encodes CASSHAMGSSYEQYF.

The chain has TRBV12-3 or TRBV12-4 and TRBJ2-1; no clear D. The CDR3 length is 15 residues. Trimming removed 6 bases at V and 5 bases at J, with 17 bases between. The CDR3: CASSPPGFSNNEQFF. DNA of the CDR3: TGTGCCAGCAGCCCCCCCGGGTTCTCTAACAATGAGCAGTTCTTC.

CDR3 nucleotides: TGTGCCAGCACCTACCGGACTGAACGCACAGATACGCAGTATTTT. Translating gives CASTYRTERTDTQYF. J is TRBJ2-3 and V is TRBV12-3 or TRBV12-4; D is perhaps TRBD2 (5 bases). The CDR3 consists of 15 residues. V lost 7 bases and J 1 base, leaving 15 bases between the germline ends.

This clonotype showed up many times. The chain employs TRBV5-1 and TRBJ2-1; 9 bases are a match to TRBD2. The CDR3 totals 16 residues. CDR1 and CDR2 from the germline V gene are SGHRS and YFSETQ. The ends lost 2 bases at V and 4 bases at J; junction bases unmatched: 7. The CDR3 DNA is TGCGCCAGCAGCTTCGCAGCGGGAGGCCTATACAATGAGCAGTTCTTC. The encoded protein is CASSFAAGGLYNEQFF. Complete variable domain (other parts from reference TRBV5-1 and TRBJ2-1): KAGVTQTPRYLIKTRGQQVTLSCSPISGHRSVSWYQQTPGQGLQFLFEYFSETQRNKGNFPGRFSGRQFSNSRSEMNVSTLELGDSALYLCASSFAAGGLYNEQFFGPGTRLTVL.

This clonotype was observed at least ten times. The chain's CDR3 is CASSLDRASETQYF. CDR3 DNA sequence: TGTGCCAGCAGCTTAGACAGGGCTAGCGAGACGCAGTATTTT. V and J are TRBV7-2 and TRBJ2-3; D could derive from TRBD1 or TRBD2 (6 bases each). Per germline, CDR1 SGHTA and CDR2 FQGNSA. Trimming cost V 1 base and J 9 bases, with 14 bases left between them. This CDR3 is 14 amino acids long.

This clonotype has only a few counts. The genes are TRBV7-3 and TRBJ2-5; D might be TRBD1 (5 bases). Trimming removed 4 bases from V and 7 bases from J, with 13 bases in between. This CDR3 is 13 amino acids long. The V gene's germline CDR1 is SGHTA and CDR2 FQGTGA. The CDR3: CASSSRQGSTQYF. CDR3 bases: TGTGCCAGCAGCTCACGGCAGGGATCGACCCAGTACTTC.

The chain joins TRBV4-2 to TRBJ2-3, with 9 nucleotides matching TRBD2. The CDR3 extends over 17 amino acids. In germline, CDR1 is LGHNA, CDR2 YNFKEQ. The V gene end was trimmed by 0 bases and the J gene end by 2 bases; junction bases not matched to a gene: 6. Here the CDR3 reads CASSQDGASGVTDTQYF. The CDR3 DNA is TGTGCCAGCAGCCAAGATGGGGCTAGCGGGGTCACAGATACGCAGTATTTT.

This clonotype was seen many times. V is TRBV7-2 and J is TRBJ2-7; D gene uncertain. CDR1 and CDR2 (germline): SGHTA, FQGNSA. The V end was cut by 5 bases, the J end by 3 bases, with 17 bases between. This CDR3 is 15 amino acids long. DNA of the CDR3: TGTGCCAGCAGCGATTCGAGAGGCCATTTCTACGAGCAGTACTTC. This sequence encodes CASSDSRGHFYEQYF.

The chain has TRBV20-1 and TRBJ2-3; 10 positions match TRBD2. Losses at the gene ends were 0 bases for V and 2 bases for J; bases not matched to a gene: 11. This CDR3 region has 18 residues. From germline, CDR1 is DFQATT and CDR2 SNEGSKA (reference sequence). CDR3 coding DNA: TGCAGTGCTAGAGATCTCAGCGGGGGGGCCCTTTTCACAGATACGCAGTATTTT. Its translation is CSARDLSGGALFTDTQYF.

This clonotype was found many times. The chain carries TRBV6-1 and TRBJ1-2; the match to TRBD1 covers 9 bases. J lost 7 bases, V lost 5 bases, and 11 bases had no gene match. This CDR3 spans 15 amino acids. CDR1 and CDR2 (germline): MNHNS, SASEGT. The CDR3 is CASSKQDRGHAGYTF. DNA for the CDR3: TGTGCCAGCAGTAAACAGGACAGGGGACACGCTGGCTACACCTTC.

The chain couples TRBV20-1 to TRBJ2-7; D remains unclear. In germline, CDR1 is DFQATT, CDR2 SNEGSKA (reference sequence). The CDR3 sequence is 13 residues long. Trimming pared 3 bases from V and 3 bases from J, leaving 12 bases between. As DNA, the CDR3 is TGCAGTGCTAGTTCCGGGTACAACTACGAGCAGTACTTC. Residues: CSASSGYNYEQYF.

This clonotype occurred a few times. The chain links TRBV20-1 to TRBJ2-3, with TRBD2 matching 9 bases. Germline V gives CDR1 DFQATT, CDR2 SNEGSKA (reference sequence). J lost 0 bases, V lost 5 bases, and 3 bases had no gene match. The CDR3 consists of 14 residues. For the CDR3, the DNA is TGCAGTGCTTCTAGCGGGGAGAGCACAGATACGCAGTATTTT. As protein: CSASSGESTDTQYF.

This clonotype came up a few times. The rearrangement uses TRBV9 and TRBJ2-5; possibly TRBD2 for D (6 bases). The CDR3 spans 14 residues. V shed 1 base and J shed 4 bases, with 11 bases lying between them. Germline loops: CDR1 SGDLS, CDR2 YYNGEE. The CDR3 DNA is TGTGCCAGCAGCGTAAGTCAGGGAGGAGAGACCCAGTACTTC. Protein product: CASSVSQGGETQYF.

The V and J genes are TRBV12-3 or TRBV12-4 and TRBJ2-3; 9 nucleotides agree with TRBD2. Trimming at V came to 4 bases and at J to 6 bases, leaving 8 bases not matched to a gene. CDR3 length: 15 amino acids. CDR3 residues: CASSSWLAGWDTQYF. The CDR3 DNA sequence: TGTGCCAGCAGTTCTTGGCTAGCGGGGTGGGATACGCAGTATTTT.

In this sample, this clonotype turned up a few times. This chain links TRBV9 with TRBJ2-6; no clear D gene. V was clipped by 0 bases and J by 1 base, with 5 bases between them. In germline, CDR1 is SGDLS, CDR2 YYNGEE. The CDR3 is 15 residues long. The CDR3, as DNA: TGTGCCAGCAGCGTAGTTGGGTCTGGGGCCAACGTCCTGACTTTC. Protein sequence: CASSVVGSGANVLTF.